This T cell receptor beta chain was found in a study of CD8 T cells in ankylosing spondylitis. TCRdb used MiXCR to reprocess the 5' RACE reads, holding one entry per CDR3 protein. The sample includes 700,000 to 850,000 distinct CDR3 sequences, about 11% of them seen just once. General study results and limits: In peripheral blood, disease-linked CD8+ clones occurred at relatively low frequencies. Reported data indicate significant enrichment of disease-linked clones within matched ankylosing spondylitis synovial fluid. Certain motif variants had earlier been reported in reactive arthritis synovial fluid and blood. Within ankylosing spondylitis blood, a TCR beta motif made up of seven to nine highly homologous variants appeared to be characteristic.

The CDR3 covers 16 residues. J was trimmed by 0 bases and V by 6 bases; bases with no gene match: 5. This clonotype was counted between two and nine times. The antigen is undetermined. The chain employs TRBV12-3 or TRBV12-4 and TRBJ2-6; 7 positions match TRBD1. This sequence originates from a male donor with ankylosing spondylitis. The sample taken for sequencing was blood, either unsorted or a sorted T cell fraction (not recorded which). For the CDR3, the DNA is TGTGCCAGCAGCCTTGACAGGGTCTCTGGGGCCAACGTCCTGACTTTC. Protein product: CASSLDRVSGANVLTF.